This T cell receptor beta chain emerged from a study of radiation and T cells in renal cell carcinoma. The germline V gene encodes CDR1 KGHSH and CDR2 LQKENI. The ends were cut back, 1 base at V and 7 bases at J, with 10 bases in the middle. CDR3 length: 13 amino acids. Study-wide results and limits: Baseline intratumoral clonotype presence is unknown without pretreatment biopsies. In blood, top tumor clones expanded by 2 weeks, shrinking by 4.

Profiling relied on immunoSEQ multiplex PCR, and the TCRdb table lists in-frame clones only, not all of them. The sample includes roughly 61,000 clones, about 83% of them seen just once. Time point described: blood 4 weeks post-SBRT, at nephrectomy. Regarding treatment: 15 Gy SBRT to primary tumor, nephrectomy 4 weeks later. Nephrectomy followed 15 Gy stereotactic body radiation by 4 weeks. Note on this clone: Its target is unknown.

The clonotype originates from a man in his 60s with renal cell carcinoma. This sequence joins TRBV18 and TRBJ1-1; D call uncertain. Here the sequenced sample was blood, taken from a patient whose treatment included radiotherapy and nephrectomy. In DNA, the CDR3 is TGTGCCAGCTCACCACGGGCGGATAATGAAGCTTTCTTT. Amino acids: CASSPRADNEAFF.